Below, 13 T cell receptor beta chains from the same sample are listed, as sequenced in a study of blood T cell repertoires in COVID-19. The table came from immunoSEQ multiplex PCR; TCRdb's copy has only in-frame clones and leaves some out. This repertoire shows fewer than 300,000 clones, just over 90% found once; its top ten account for about 2.2%. The sequencing input was peripheral blood. The receptors originated from a woman aged 25 to 45 with COVID-19, enrolled during active disease.

This chain links TRBV4-1 with TRBJ1-6; D ambiguous. Per the germline V gene, CDR1 is MGHRA and CDR2 is YSYEKL. With 2 bases removed from V and 7 bases from J, the gap between germline ends came to 15 bases. There are 16 residues in the CDR3. In nucleotides, the CDR3 is TGCGCCAGCAGCCAACCCAGGCGAGGGTACAATTCACCCCTCCACTTT. This translates into CASSQPRRGYNSPLHF.

This sequence joins TRBV5-1 and TRBJ2-3; 7 bases agree with TRBD1. This CDR3 is built from 19 residues. V shed 4 bases, J shed 5 bases, and the junction held 22 bases outside the gene matches. Germline lookup yields CDR1 SGHRS and CDR2 YFSETQ. This CDR3 reads CASSPLSILPGQRRDTQYF. The CDR3, as DNA: TGCGCCAGCAGCCCGCTTTCGATCCTTCCGGGACAGCGCAGAGATACGCAGTATTTT.

CDR3 coding DNA: TGTGCCAGCAGCGAACTAGCAAGCACAGATACGCAGTATTTT. It codes for CASSELASTDTQYF. This chain connects TRBV7-3 to TRBJ2-3, with D perhaps TRBD2 (6 bases). The germline gives CDR1 SGHTA, CDR2 FQGTGA. Trimming shortened V by 5 bases and J by 0 bases, and 9 bases separated the two germline ends. The CDR3 extends over 14 amino acids.

The CDR3 DNA reads as TGTGCCAGCAGCGTAGTAGCGGCGTCGAACACTGAAGCTTTCTTT. Translating gives CASSVVAASNTEAFF. V usage is TRBV9 and J usage is TRBJ1-1; D remains unclear. Per the germline V gene, CDR1 is SGDLS and CDR2 is YYNGEE. The CDR3 sequence is 15 residues long. V was trimmed by 0 bases and J by 1 base, leaving 10 bases between them.

This rearrangement joins TRBV9 to TRBJ2-3, with 7 bases lining up with TRBD2. This CDR3 has 15 amino acids. The germline V gene has CDR1 SGDLS and CDR2 YYNGEE. With 0 bases clipped from V and 4 bases from J, the junction kept 5 bases outside the gene matches. For the CDR3, the DNA is TGTGCCAGCAGCGTAGGCGGGGGATCGGCAGATACGCAGTATTTT. Translated: CASSVGGGSADTQYF.

This rearrangement joins TRBV3-1 (or the pseudogene TRBV3-2) to TRBJ2-1; TRBD2 matches 14 bases. Germline loops: CDR1 LGHDT, CDR2 YNNKEL (reference sequence). This CDR3 is 17 amino acids long. V lost 1 base, J lost 4 bases, and 3 bases stayed unmatched. The CDR3, as DNA: TGTGCCAGCAGCCAAGGGACTAGCGGGAGGCAATACAATGAGCAGTTCTTC. This gives the protein CASSQGTSGRQYNEQFF.

The V call is TRBV6-2 or TRBV6-3, the J call TRBJ2-7, with D tentatively TRBD2 (6 bases). Trimming cost V 5 bases and J 6 bases, with 23 bases left between them. The CDR3 runs 16 residues. CDR1 and CDR2 (germline): MNHEY, SVGEGT. The CDR3 sequence is CASSALTGTPPVEQYF. CDR3 coding DNA: TGTGCCAGCAGTGCCTTAACCGGGACTCCGCCTGTCGAGCAGTACTTC.

The chain is built from TRBV11-2 and TRBJ2-7; 10 bases align to TRBD1. The CDR3 extends over 16 amino acids. V trimming: 5 bases; J trimming: 2 bases; junction bases outside the gene matches: 9. In germline, CDR1 is SGHAT, CDR2 FQNNGV. CDR3 in amino acids: CASSLQQGTGAYEQYF. In DNA form, the CDR3 reads TGTGCCAGCAGCCTACAACAGGGGACAGGGGCCTACGAGCAGTACTTC.

This chain links TRBV12-3 or TRBV12-4 with TRBJ1-1, with 8 bases lining up with TRBD1. J lost 0 bases, V lost 8 bases, and 2 bases had no gene match. This CDR3 has 13 residues. The CDR3 bases are TGTGCCAGCGGGACAGGAGTGAACACTGAAGCTTTCTTT. Amino acids: CASGTGVNTEAFF.

The V gene is TRBV5-8, the J gene TRBJ1-1; no definite D call. The germline CDR1 and CDR2 sequences are SGHTS and YDEGEE. Deletions cut 6 bases from V and 10 bases from J, with 10 bases between. The CDR3 consists of 10 residues. In nucleotides, the CDR3 is TGTGCCAGCATCGGGGTCGGAGCTTTCTTT. Amino acid sequence: CASIGVGAFF.

This chain uses TRBV28 with TRBJ1-1, with 7 bases identical to TRBD1. Germline V gene lookup returns CDR1 MDHEN and CDR2 SYDVKM. CDR3 length equals 15 residues. Trimming took 5 bases from V and 1 from J; bases not matched to a gene: 7. The CDR3 here is CASSPTGFQNTEAFF. The DNA of the CDR3 is TGTGCCAGCAGTCCGACAGGGTTCCAGAACACTGAAGCTTTCTTT.

The chain couples TRBV5-4 to TRBJ1-1; 11 nucleotides line up with TRBD1. Germline V gene sequence: CDR1 SGHNT, CDR2 YYREEE (reference sequence). Unmatched junction bases numbered 10, after V lost 4 bases and J lost 5 bases. There are 16 residues in the CDR3. The CDR3 here is CASSPGGQGGETEAFF. DNA of the CDR3: TGTGCCAGCAGCCCGGGGGGACAGGGGGGAGAGACTGAAGCTTTCTTT. Together with reference TRBV5-4 and TRBJ1-1, the CDR3 gives the full variable domain: ETGVTQSPTHLIKTRGQQVTLRCSSQSGHNTVSWYQQALGQGPQFIFQYYREEENGRGNFPPRFSGLQFPNYSSELNVNALELDDSALYLCASSPGGQGGETEAFFGQGTRLTVV.

The rearrangement links TRBV7-9 to TRBJ2-5, with D possibly matching TRBD2 (7 bases). The CDR3 consists of 15 residues. Germline values: CDR1 SEHNR, CDR2 FQNEAQ (reference sequence). V gave up 3 bases and J gave up 2 bases, with 13 bases separating them. The CDR3 loop reads CASSFGGGGQETQYF. The CDR3 nucleotides read TGTGCCAGCAGCTTCGGCGGGGGCGGGCAAGAGACCCAGTACTTC.